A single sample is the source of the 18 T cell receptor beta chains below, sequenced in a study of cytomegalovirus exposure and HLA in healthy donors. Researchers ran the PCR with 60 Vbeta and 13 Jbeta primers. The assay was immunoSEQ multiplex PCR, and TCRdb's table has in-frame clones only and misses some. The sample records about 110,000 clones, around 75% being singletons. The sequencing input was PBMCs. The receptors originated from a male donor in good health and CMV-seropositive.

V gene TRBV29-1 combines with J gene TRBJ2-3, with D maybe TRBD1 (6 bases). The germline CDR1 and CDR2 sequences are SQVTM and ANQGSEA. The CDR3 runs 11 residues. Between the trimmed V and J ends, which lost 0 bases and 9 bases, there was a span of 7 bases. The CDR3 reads CSVEEQGTQYF. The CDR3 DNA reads TGCAGCGTTGAAGAACAGGGCACGCAGTATTTT.

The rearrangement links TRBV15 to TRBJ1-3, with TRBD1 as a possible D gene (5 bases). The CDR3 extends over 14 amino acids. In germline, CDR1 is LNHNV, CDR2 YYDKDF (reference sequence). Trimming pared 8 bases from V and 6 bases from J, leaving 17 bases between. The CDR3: CATREEGALNTIYF. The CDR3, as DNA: TGTGCCACCCGAGAGGAAGGGGCGTTAAACACCATATATTTT.

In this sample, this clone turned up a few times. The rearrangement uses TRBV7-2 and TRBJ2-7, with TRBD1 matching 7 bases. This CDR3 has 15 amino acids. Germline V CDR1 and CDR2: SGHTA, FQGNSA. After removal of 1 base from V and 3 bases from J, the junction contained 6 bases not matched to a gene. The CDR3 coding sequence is TGTGCCAGCAGCTTAGAAGGGGGCACGAGCTACGAGCAGTACTTC. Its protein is CASSLEGGTSYEQYF.

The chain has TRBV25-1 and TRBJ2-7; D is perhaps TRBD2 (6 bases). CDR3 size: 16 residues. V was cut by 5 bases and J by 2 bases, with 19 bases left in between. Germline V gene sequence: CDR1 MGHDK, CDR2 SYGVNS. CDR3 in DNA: TGTGCCAGCAGTAAAATCGGGGCGGGGAGTCCCTACGAGCAGTACTTC. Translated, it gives CASSKIGAGSPYEQYF.

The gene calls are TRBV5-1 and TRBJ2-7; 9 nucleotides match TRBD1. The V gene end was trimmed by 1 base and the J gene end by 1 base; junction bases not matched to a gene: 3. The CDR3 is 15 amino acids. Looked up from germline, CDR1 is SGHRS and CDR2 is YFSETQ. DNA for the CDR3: TGCGCCAGCAGCTTGAGGGGACAGGGATCCTACGAGCAGTACTTC. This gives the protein CASSLRGQGSYEQYF.

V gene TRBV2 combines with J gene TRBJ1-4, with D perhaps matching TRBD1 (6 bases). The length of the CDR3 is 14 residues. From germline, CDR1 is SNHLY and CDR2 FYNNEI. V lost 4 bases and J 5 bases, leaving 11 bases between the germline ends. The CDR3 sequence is CASSGNRANEKLFF. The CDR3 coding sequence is TGTGCCAGCAGTGGAAACAGGGCCAATGAAAAACTGTTTTTT.

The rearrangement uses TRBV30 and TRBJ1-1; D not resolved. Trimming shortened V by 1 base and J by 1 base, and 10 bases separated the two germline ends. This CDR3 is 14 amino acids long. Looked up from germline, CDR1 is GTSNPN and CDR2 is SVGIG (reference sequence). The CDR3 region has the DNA TGTGCCTGGAGTGGAACTCATCGGAACACTGAAGCTTTCTTT. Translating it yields CAWSGTHRNTEAFF.

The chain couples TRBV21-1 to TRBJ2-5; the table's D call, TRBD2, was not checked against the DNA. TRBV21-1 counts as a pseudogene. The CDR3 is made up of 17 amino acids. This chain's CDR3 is CARKRLAGGPPQETQYF. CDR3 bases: TGTGCCAGAAAACGACTAGCGGGGGGGCCCCCCCAAGAGACCCAGTACTTC.

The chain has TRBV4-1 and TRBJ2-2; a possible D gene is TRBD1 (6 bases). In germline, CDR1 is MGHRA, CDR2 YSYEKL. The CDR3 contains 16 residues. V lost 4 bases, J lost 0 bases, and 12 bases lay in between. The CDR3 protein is CASSLLAGANTGELFF. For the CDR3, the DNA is TGCGCCAGCAGCCTCCTAGCAGGGGCGAACACCGGGGAGCTGTTTTTT.

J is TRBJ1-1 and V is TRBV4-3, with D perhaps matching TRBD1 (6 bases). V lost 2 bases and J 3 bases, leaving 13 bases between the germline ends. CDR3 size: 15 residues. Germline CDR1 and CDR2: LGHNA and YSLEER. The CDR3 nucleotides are TGCGCCAGCAGCCAACTGGATCAGGGGTACACTGAAGCTTTCTTT. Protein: CASSQLDQGYTEAFF.

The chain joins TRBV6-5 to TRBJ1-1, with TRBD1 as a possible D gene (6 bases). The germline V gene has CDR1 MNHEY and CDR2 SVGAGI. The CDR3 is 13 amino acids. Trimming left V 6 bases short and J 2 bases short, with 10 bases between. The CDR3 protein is CASRTGPNTEAFF. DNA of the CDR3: TGTGCCAGCAGGACAGGCCCCAACACTGAAGCTTTCTTT.

The CDR3, as DNA: TGTGCCAGCAGCTATGGGGGGGGCGCGGATACGCAGTATTTT. It translates to CASSYGGGADTQYF. The chain is built from TRBV7-7 and TRBJ2-3, with D perhaps TRBD2 (7 bases). CDR1 is SSHAT, CDR2 FNYEAQ, per germline (reference sequence). CDR3 size: 14 residues. V was trimmed by 4 bases and J by 6 bases, leaving 14 bases between them.

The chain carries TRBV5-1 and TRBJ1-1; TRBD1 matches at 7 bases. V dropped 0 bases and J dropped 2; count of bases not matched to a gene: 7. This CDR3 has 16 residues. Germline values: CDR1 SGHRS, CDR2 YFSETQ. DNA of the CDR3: TGCGCCAGCAGCTTGGAAACAGGGGCCTTAAACACTGAAGCTTTCTTT. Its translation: CASSLETGALNTEAFF.

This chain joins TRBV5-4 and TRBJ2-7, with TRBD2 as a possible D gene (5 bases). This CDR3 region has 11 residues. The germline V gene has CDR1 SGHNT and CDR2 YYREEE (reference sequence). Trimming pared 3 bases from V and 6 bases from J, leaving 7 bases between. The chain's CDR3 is CASSSTSEQYF. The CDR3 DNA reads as TGTGCCAGCAGCTCCACTAGCGAGCAGTACTTC.

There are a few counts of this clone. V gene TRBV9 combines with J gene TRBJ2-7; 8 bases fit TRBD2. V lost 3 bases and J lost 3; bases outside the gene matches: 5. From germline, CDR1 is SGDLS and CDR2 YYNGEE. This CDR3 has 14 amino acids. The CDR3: CASSATGLVYEQYF. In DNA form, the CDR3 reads TGTGCCAGCAGCGCAACGGGACTAGTCTACGAGCAGTACTTC.

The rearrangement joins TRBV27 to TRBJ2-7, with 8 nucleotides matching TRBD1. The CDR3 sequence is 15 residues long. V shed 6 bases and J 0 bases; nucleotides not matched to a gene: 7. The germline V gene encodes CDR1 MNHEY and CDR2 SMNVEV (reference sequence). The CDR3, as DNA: TGTGCCAGCAGATCAGGGGGCAAATCCTCCTACGAGCAGTACTTC. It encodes CASRSGGKSSYEQYF.

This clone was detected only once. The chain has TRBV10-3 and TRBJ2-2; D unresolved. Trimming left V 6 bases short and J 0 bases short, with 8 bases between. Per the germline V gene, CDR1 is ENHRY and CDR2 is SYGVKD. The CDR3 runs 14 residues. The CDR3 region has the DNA TGTGCCATCAGCGCTCAGTCGAACACCGGGGAGCTGTTTTTT. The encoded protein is CAISAQSNTGELFF.

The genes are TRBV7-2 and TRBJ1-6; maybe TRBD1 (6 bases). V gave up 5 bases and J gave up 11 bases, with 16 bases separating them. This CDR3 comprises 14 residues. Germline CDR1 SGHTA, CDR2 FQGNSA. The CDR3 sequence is CASSPEGGSPPLHF. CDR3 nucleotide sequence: TGTGCCAGCAGCCCCGAGGGGGGGTCGCCACCCCTCCACTTT.